One and the same sample provided the 18 T cell receptor beta chains below, sequenced in a study of memory CD4+ T cells and cytomegalovirus serostatus. Repertoires were generated with immunoSEQ multiplex PCR, while TCRdb's copy carries only in-frame clones and drops some. The sample consists of approximately 47,000 clones, roughly 78% of them appearing once. The sort gate was single viable CD3+CD4+CD8-CD45RO+ cells for memory CD4+ T cells. What was sequenced was memory CD4+ T cells from blood. The source is an adult in good health and CMV-seronegative.

The V call is TRBV11-2, the J call TRBJ2-3; D is unclear. V was cut by 5 bases and J by 2 bases, with 2 bases left in between. The CDR3 length is 11 residues. Germline CDR1 is SGHAT and CDR2 is FQNNGV. As DNA, the CDR3 is TGTGCCAGCAGCCACACAGATACGCAGTATTTT. It is translated as CASSHTDTQYF.

This chain joins TRBV5-5 and TRBJ1-2, with D maybe TRBD1 (6 bases). Germline values: CDR1 SGHKS, CDR2 YYEKEE (reference sequence). This CDR3 has 16 residues. V lost 2 bases, J lost 3 bases, and 17 bases lay in between. The CDR3 region has the DNA TGTGCCAGCAGCTTTGTCACCGGGACATTAGACTATGGCTACACCTTC. It encodes CASSFVTGTLDYGYTF.

The chain links TRBV18 to TRBJ2-5; no clear D gene. V was cut by 3 bases and J by 1 base, with 12 bases left in between. CDR1 is KGHSH and CDR2 is LQKENI in the germline V gene. The CDR3 loop spans 15 amino acids. The CDR3 loop is CASSPLGGPQETQYF. As DNA, the CDR3 is TGTGCCAGCTCACCTTTGGGTGGGCCCCAAGAGACCCAGTACTTC.

The CDR3 DNA follows: TGTGCCAGCAGCTCCCGGACCTCCTCTAGGGGGGACGAGCAGTACTTC. Its protein product is CASSSRTSSRGDEQYF. This chain links TRBV11-2 with TRBJ2-7; D might be TRBD1 or TRBD2, each matching 6 bases. Trimming pared 4 bases from V and 5 bases from J, leaving 21 bases between. The CDR3 runs to 16 residues. Germline V gives CDR1 SGHAT, CDR2 FQNNGV.

This chain links TRBV11-2 with TRBJ2-3, with D uncertain. The CDR3 loop spans 14 amino acids. V gave up 1 base and J gave up 5 bases, with 10 bases separating them. The V gene's germline CDR1 is SGHAT and CDR2 FQNNGV. The CDR3 bases are TGTGCCAGCAGCTTAGCAGGCTGGGGAGATACGCAGTATTTT. Translating it yields CASSLAGWGDTQYF. The entire variable domain, with the rest obtained from reference TRBV11-2 and TRBJ2-3, is as follows: EAGVAQSPRYKIIEKRQSVAFWCNPISGHATLYWYQQILGQGPKLLIQFQNNGVVDDSQLPKDRFSAERLKGVDSTLKIQPAKLEDSAVYLCASSLAGWGDTQYFGPGTRLTVL.

CDR3 region: CASSLEVRLAGVGGELFF. The CDR3 region has the DNA TGTGCCAGCAGCTTAGAGGTTCGGCTAGCGGGAGTAGGCGGGGAGCTGTTTTTT. V gene TRBV7-8 combines with J gene TRBJ2-2; 10 bases map to TRBD2. The V and J ends lost 1 base and 7 bases, in that order; junction bases with no gene match: 12. The CDR3 totals 18 residues. The germline V gene has CDR1 SGHVS and CDR2 FQNEAQ. Full variable domain (remainder filled in from reference TRBV7-8 and TRBJ2-2): GAGVSQSPRYKVAKRGQDVALRCDPISGHVSLFWYQQALGQGPEFLTYFQNEAQLDKSGLPSDRFFAERPEGSVSTLKIQRTQQEDSAVYLCASSLEVRLAGVGGELFFGEGSRLTVL.

The chain carries TRBV7-9 and TRBJ1-1, with 7 nucleotides matching TRBD1. This CDR3 is 16 amino acids long. J was trimmed by 5 bases and V by 0 bases; bases with no gene match: 9. Germline CDR1 and CDR2: SEHNR and FQNEAQ (reference sequence). Written as DNA, the CDR3 is TGTGCCAGCAGCTTAGCCCGACAGGGCGTGAGGACTGAAGCTTTCTTT. Translation: CASSLARQGVRTEAFF.

This clone was seen only once. This rearrangement joins TRBV5-1 to TRBJ1-2; D unresolved. Trimming cost V 0 bases and J 5 bases, with 8 bases left between them. Germline CDR1 SGHRS, CDR2 YFSETQ. The CDR3 loop spans 13 amino acids. In DNA, the CDR3 is TGCGCCAGCAGCTTGGAGGTGGGATATGGCTACACCTTC. This codes for CASSLEVGYGYTF. Looking up the rest from reference TRBV5-1 and TRBJ1-2 gives the full variable domain: KAGVTQTPRYLIKTRGQQVTLSCSPISGHRSVSWYQQTPGQGLQFLFEYFSETQRNKGNFPGRFSGRQFSNSRSEMNVSTLELGDSALYLCASSLEVGYGYTFGSGTRLTVV.

This chain connects TRBV2 to TRBJ2-7; tentatively, D is TRBD1 (6 bases). The ends were cut back, 4 bases at V and 4 bases at J, with 23 bases in the middle. The V gene's germline CDR1 is SNHLY and CDR2 FYNNEI. The CDR3 has 17 residues. CDR3 sequence reads: CASSGYYGALRGYEQYF. The CDR3 region has the DNA TGTGCCAGCAGTGGGTACTACGGGGCCCTTAGGGGGTACGAGCAGTACTTC.

The chain couples TRBV4-1 to TRBJ2-3; TRBD2 agrees at 15 bases. From germline, CDR1 is MGHRA and CDR2 YSYEKL. Losses at the gene ends were 1 base for V and 3 bases for J; bases not matched to a gene: 2. This CDR3 comprises 17 residues. The CDR3 loop is CASSQVGLAGGTDTQYF. As DNA, the CDR3 is TGCGCCAGCAGCCAAGTTGGACTAGCGGGGGGGACAGATACGCAGTATTTT.

This chain joins TRBV18 and TRBJ2-7; D gene unclear. There are 14 residues in the CDR3. Germline V gene sequence: CDR1 KGHSH, CDR2 LQKENI. V was pared by 0 bases and J by 3 bases, with 9 bases between. CDR3 sequence (DNA): TGTGCCAGCTCACCACCAGGAACAATCTACGAGCAGTACTTC. Translating it yields CASSPPGTIYEQYF.

This clone was seen a few times. V is TRBV11-2 and J is TRBJ2-5; 7 bases line up with TRBD2. The CDR3 covers 17 residues. The trim removed 2 bases at V and 5 bases at J, leaving 14 bases unmatched. The germline CDR1 and CDR2 sequences are SGHAT and FQNNGV. CDR3 amino acids: CASSLMRGLAGMETQYF. CDR3 in DNA: TGTGCCAGCAGCTTAATGCGGGGGTTGGCAGGGATGGAGACCCAGTACTTC.

V and J are TRBV5-4 and TRBJ2-2, with a possible D match to TRBD2 (6 bases). CDR1 and CDR2 (germline): SGHNT, YYREEE (reference sequence). Trimming cost V 0 bases and J 5 bases, with 14 bases left between them. CDR3 length: 16 residues. The CDR3 DNA sequence: TGTGCCAGCAGCTTGGAGGTAAAGGGAGGTACCGGGGAGCTGTTTTTT. Its translation is CASSLEVKGGTGELFF.

V gene TRBV23-1 combines with J gene TRBJ2-3; TRBD2 might be the D (6 bases). TRBV23-1 is flagged as an ORF with uncertain function. The CDR3 spans 16 residues. Trimming cost V 3 bases and J 0 bases, with 13 bases left between them. CDR3 bases: TGCGCCAGCAGTCACCCTTGGAGGGGAAGCACAGATACGCAGTATTTT. Translated: CASSHPWRGSTDTQYF.

The chain uses TRBV4-2 and TRBJ2-5, with 9 positions matching TRBD2. Unmatched junction bases numbered 9, after V lost 4 bases and J lost 3 bases. CDR3 length: 16 amino acids. Germline V gives CDR1 LGHNA, CDR2 YNFKEQ. CDR3 nucleotides: TGTGCCAGCAGCCTCACGACAGGCGGGGGGGAAGAGACCCAGTACTTC. It codes for CASSLTTGGGEETQYF.

This chain joins TRBV19 and TRBJ2-4; TRBD2 matches at 8 bases. V dropped 5 bases and J dropped 6; count of bases not matched to a gene: 6. This CDR3 comprises 14 residues. Per the germline V gene, CDR1 is LNHDA and CDR2 is SQIVND (reference sequence). The CDR3 loop reads CASSYERGRNIQYF. The CDR3, as DNA: TGTGCCAGTAGTTATGAGCGGGGGAGAAACATTCAGTACTTC.

This chain joins TRBV6-7 and TRBJ1-2; no clear D gene. TRBV6-7 is sorted into the ORF group, with uncertain function. Trimming cost V 3 bases and J 3 bases, with 17 bases left between them. The CDR3 is made up of 16 amino acids. CDR3 in DNA: TGTGCCAGCAGTTATACCCTCGGGGTTTTATACTATGGCTACACCTTC. This gives the protein CASSYTLGVLYYGYTF.

The V call is TRBV6-6, the J call TRBJ1-5; D might be TRBD1 (5 bases). V was clipped by 0 bases and J by 6 bases, with 6 bases between them. The CDR3 contains 13 residues. The germline CDR1 and CDR2 sequences are MNHNY and SVGAGI (reference sequence). The CDR3 loop reads CASSYSGAQPQHF. For the CDR3, the DNA is TGTGCCAGCAGTTACTCCGGGGCTCAGCCCCAGCATTTT.